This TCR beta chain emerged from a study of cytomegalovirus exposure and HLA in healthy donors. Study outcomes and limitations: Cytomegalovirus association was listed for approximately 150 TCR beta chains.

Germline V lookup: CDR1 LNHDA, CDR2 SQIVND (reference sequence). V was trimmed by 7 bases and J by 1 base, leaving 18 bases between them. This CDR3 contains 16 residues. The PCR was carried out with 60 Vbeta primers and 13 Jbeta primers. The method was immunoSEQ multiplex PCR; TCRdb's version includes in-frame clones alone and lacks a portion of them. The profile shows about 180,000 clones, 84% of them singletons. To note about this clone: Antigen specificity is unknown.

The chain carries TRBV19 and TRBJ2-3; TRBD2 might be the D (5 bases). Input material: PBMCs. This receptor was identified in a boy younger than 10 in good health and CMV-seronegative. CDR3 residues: CASTPRTALGTDTQYF. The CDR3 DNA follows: TGTGCCAGTACTCCCCGGACTGCCCTCGGCACAGATACGCAGTATTTT.